The table lists the clone carrying this T cell receptor beta chain with many counts. Germline V gives CDR1 SGDLS, CDR2 YYNGEE. CDR3 length equals 13 residues. The V end lost 3 bases, the J end lost 2 bases, and 8 bases lay between the germline ends. This record belongs to a study of T-cell reconstitution after alpha-beta-depleted transplantation in children. Unique molecular identifiers were used in preparing the TCRbeta library. TCRdb processed the PCR reads anew with MiXCR; each CDR3 protein has one entry. Here the sample spans 230,000 or so distinct CDR3 sequences, approximately 9.7% being singletons.

The source material was PBMCs from the stem cell graft donor, sampled from the stem cell graft. The sequence came from a human donor who donated a stem cell graft to a child with SCID. J is TRBJ1-1 and V is TRBV9; D remains ambiguous. The chain's CDR3 is CASSAGSNTEAFF. The DNA for the CDR3 is TGTGCCAGCAGCGCCGGGTCCAACACTGAAGCTTTCTTT.